This TCR beta chain stems from a study of STAT3 mutations in large granular lymphocyte leukemia. Study context: Roughly half the longitudinally sequenced T-LGLL patients had canonical STAT3 mutations. Immunosuppressive therapy was given to more than half of T-LGLL patients.

Sequenced by immunoSEQ multiplex PCR; TCRdb stores in-frame clones only, minus some. The table shows tens of thousands of clones, with around 85% occurring only once. This clone came up a few times. The antigen is unknown. Study-wide points: Every T-LGLL patient had at least one immunodominant TCRbeta clonotype. Some patients had dominant TCR clones larger than their STAT3 mutant burden.

The receptor's source is a man in his sixties with T-cell large granular lymphocyte leukemia. Some clones in this sample may be carry-over from other donors' samples. The material sequenced was peripheral blood mononuclear cells.

The CDR3 DNA sequence: TGTGCCAGCAGTAACCTTAAACAGGGATTGAACTATGGCTACACCTTC. Translated: CASSNLKQGLNYGYTF. The chain employs TRBV27 and TRBJ1-2; a possible D gene is TRBD1 (6 bases). CDR3 length: 16 amino acids. Germline V CDR1 and CDR2: MNHEY, SMNVEV (reference sequence). Trimming pared 5 bases from V and 2 bases from J, leaving 18 bases between.